This T cell receptor (beta chain) comes out of a study of blood T cell repertoires in COVID-19. Study-wide context: Donors in the United States, Italy and Spain gave samples during acute or convalescent COVID-19. Sources were T cells, B-cell-depleted T cells, or PBMCs; the material itself was cDNA or gDNA.

Original analysis: Amplification of reference gene primers was used by the study to estimate nucleated cell counts. The assay was immunoSEQ multiplex PCR, and TCRdb's table has in-frame clones only and misses some. V and J calls and clone size are those listed in that table; D and trimming were worked out from the DNA. The sample records some 280,000 clones, around 81% being singletons. The sample taken for sequencing was peripheral blood. This TCR was recovered from a woman in her forties or fifties with active or convalescent COVID-19.

The CDR3 spells CASSLVGVSDRRTTQYF. Here the CDR3 DNA reads TGTGCCAGCAGCTTAGTAGGGGTATCTGACAGGAGGACGACCCAGTACTTC. V is TRBV7-9 and J is TRBJ2-5; tentatively, D is TRBD1 (6 bases). Germline V CDR1 and CDR2: SEHNR, FQNEAQ (reference sequence). Trimming pared 1 base from V and 7 bases from J, leaving 22 bases between. The CDR3 has 17 amino acids.